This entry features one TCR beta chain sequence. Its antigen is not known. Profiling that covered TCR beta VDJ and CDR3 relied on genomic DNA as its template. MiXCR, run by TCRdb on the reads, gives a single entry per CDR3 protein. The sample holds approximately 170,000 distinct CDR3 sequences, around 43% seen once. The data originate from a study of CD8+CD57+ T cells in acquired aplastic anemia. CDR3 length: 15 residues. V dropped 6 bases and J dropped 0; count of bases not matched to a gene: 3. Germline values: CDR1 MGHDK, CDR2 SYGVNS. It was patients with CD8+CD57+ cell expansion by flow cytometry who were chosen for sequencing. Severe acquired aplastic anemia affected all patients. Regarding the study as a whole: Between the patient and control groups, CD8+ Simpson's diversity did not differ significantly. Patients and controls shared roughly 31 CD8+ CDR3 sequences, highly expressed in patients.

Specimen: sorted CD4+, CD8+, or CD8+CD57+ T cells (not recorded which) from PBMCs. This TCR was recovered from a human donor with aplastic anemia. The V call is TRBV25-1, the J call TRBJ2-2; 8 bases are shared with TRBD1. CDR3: CASSRDRPNTGELFF. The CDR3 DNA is TGTGCCAGCAGCCGGGACAGGCCGAACACCGGGGAGCTGTTTTTT.